The 22 T cell receptor beta chains given below trace back to one sample, sequenced in a study of T cell changes during pregnancy in multiple sclerosis. TCRdb's table, derived via immunoSEQ multiplex PCR, lists solely in-frame clones and lacks some. The sample has some 38,000 clones, approximately 90% seen once; the top ten hold 6.5% to 8.5%. Sequenced here: CD8+ T cells from peripheral blood mononuclear cells, sampled in the third trimester of pregnancy. These TCRs come from a female donor with multiple sclerosis, enrolled in a pregnancy study.

The chain employs TRBV27 and TRBJ2-7, with 10 bases that match TRBD1. There are 16 residues in the CDR3. Germline CDR1 reads MNHEY; CDR2 reads SMNVEV (reference sequence). V lost 3 bases to trimming and J lost 3 bases; unmatched junction nucleotides: 8. The CDR3 spells CASSFAAGTGVYEQYF. Here the CDR3 DNA reads TGTGCCAGCAGTTTCGCCGCGGGGACAGGGGTCTACGAGCAGTACTTC.

V gene TRBV13 combines with J gene TRBJ2-3; tentative D call: TRBD2 (7 bases). With 7 bases removed from V and 4 bases from J, the gap between germline ends came to 12 bases. This CDR3 has 13 amino acids. In germline, CDR1 is PRHDT, CDR2 FYEKMQ (reference sequence). CDR3 sequence: CASIRGAADTQYF. The DNA of the CDR3 is TGTGCCAGCATTCGGGGGGCGGCAGATACGCAGTATTTT.

The chain employs TRBV10-2 and TRBJ2-7; 11 bases fit TRBD2. Trimming removed 7 bases from V and 2 bases from J; junction bases left unmatched: 7. This CDR3 has 15 amino acids. From germline, CDR1 is WSHSY and CDR2 SAAADI. The CDR3 DNA reads TGCGCCAGCAATACGTTAGCGGGGGGGACCTACGAGCAGTACTTC. Amino acid sequence: CASNTLAGGTYEQYF.

CDR3 bases: TGTGCCTGGAGTGGTACATTCGAGCAGTACTTC. It specifies CAWSGTFEQYF. This chain links TRBV30 with TRBJ2-7; D not resolved. The CDR3 loop spans 11 amino acids. Trimming removed 1 base at V and 6 bases at J, with 7 bases between. Germline CDR1 GTSNPN, CDR2 SVGIG (reference sequence).

The chain employs TRBV4-3 and TRBJ1-1; D unclear. The CDR3 extends over 16 amino acids. The V end lost 4 bases, the J end lost 1 base, and 16 bases lay between the germline ends. Germline V gives CDR1 LGHNA, CDR2 YSLEER. Written as DNA, the CDR3 is TGCGCCAGCAGCCGCCTCGGCGGGCAGGCGAACACTGAAGCTTTCTTT. This codes for CASSRLGGQANTEAFF.

This chain connects TRBV4-1 to TRBJ1-2, with a tentative D call TRBD1 (5 bases). Trimming cost V 4 bases and J 4 bases, with 13 bases left between them. This CDR3 has 14 amino acids. Germline V gene sequence: CDR1 MGHRA, CDR2 YSYEKL. The CDR3 DNA reads as TGCGCCAGCAGCCCCCAAGGGGAGGGCTATGGCTACACCTTC. Amino acid sequence: CASSPQGEGYGYTF.

The rearrangement links TRBV28 to TRBJ2-1, with TRBD2 matching over 9 bases. Looked up from germline, CDR1 is MDHEN and CDR2 is SYDVKM. Trimming at V came to 5 bases and at J to 4 bases, leaving 6 bases not matched to a gene. The CDR3 loop spans 15 amino acids. This CDR3 is CASSRQAGGYNEQFF. In DNA form, the CDR3 reads TGTGCCAGCAGTCGCCAAGCGGGGGGATACAATGAGCAGTTCTTC.

The CDR3 loop reads CASSLGSGGPSYEQYF. The CDR3 bases are TGTGCCAGCAGCTTGGGTAGCGGGGGTCCCTCCTACGAGCAGTACTTC. The chain couples TRBV11-3 to TRBJ2-7; 9 positions match TRBD2. This CDR3 has 16 amino acids. Germline values: CDR1 SGHNT, CDR2 YENEEA. Unmatched junction bases numbered 6, after V lost 3 bases and J lost 0 bases. The full variable domain, in which reference TRBV11-3 and TRBJ2-7 provide the parts outside the CDR3, is EAGVVQSPRYKIIEKKQPVAFWCNPISGHNTLYWYLQNLGQGPELLIRYENEEAVDDSQLPKDRFSAERLKGVDSTLKIQPAELGDSAVYLCASSLGSGGPSYEQYFGPGTRLTVT.

Only a few counts were recorded for this clone. The chain links TRBV7-2 to TRBJ1-5; D perhaps matches TRBD1 (6 bases). Trimming pared 5 bases from V and 6 bases from J, leaving 11 bases between. The CDR3 sequence is 13 residues long. The germline gives CDR1 SGHTA, CDR2 FQGNSA. DNA for the CDR3: TGTGCCAGCAGCCCCTCAGGGGTTCAGCCCCAGCATTTT. Amino acids: CASSPSGVQPQHF.

This chain uses TRBV27 with TRBJ1-1; TRBD1 agrees at 7 bases. Trimming cost V 4 bases and J 0 bases; bases outside gene matches: 8. The germline gives CDR1 MNHEY, CDR2 SMNVEV (reference sequence). The CDR3 has 16 amino acids. In DNA form, the CDR3 reads TGTGCCAGCAGTTCCTCCCCGACAGGGCTGAACACTGAAGCTTTCTTT. Protein: CASSSSPTGLNTEAFF.

This clone was counted once. V is TRBV9 and J is TRBJ2-3; D is possibly TRBD1 (6 bases). The CDR3 contains 14 residues. Trimming removed 2 bases at V and 6 bases at J, with 13 bases between. Germline V gives CDR1 SGDLS, CDR2 YYNGEE. As DNA, the CDR3 is TGTGCCAGCAGCGTGGGGTGGGGGCACGATACGCAGTATTTT. This encodes CASSVGWGHDTQYF.

V is TRBV11-2 and J is TRBJ2-2, with 11 bases lining up with TRBD2. There are 17 residues in the CDR3. CDR1 is SGHAT, CDR2 FQNNGV, per germline. V lost 1 base and J lost 7; bases outside the gene matches: 8. The CDR3 bases are TGTGCCAGCAGCTTAGGACCGACTAGCGGGGTGGGCGGGGAGCTGTTTTTT. This gives the protein CASSLGPTSGVGGELFF.

The genes are TRBV11-2 and TRBJ2-7; possible D gene TRBD2, 6 bases. Germline-derived CDR1 and CDR2 are SGHAT and FQNNGV. V was clipped by 3 bases and J by 1 base, with 10 bases between them. CDR3 size: 14 residues. In DNA form, the CDR3 reads TGTGCCAGCAGCTTCGGCGGGGATTCCTACGAGCAGTACTTC. This codes for CASSFGGDSYEQYF.

V is TRBV4-3 and J is TRBJ1-4, with TRBD1 as a possible D gene (5 bases). Looked up from germline, CDR1 is LGHNA and CDR2 is YSLEER. Trimming left V 0 bases short and J 3 bases short, with 14 bases between. The CDR3 sequence is 17 residues long. The CDR3 here is CASSQDLWGTPNEKLFF. CDR3 bases: TGCGCCAGCAGCCAAGATCTTTGGGGGACTCCTAATGAAAAACTGTTTTTT.

J is TRBJ2-2 and V is TRBV7-9; the D gene is possibly TRBD2 (6 bases). The CDR3 totals 14 residues. Germline assignment: CDR1 SEHNR and CDR2 FQNEAQ (reference sequence). Trimming left V 5 bases short and J 6 bases short, with 13 bases between. The CDR3 nucleotides are TGTGCCAGCAGCGCAGGGTGGGGGGCCGGGGAGCTGTTTTTT. This sequence encodes CASSAGWGAGELFF.

The rearrangement joins TRBV30 to TRBJ1-1; D unclear. Trimming removed 5 bases at V and 4 bases at J, with 11 bases between. Germline V lookup: CDR1 GTSNPN, CDR2 SVGIG (reference sequence). This CDR3 has 12 amino acids. The CDR3 loop is CAWGGHGTEAFF. The DNA of the CDR3 is TGTGCCTGGGGAGGGCACGGCACTGAAGCTTTCTTT.

The J gene is TRBJ2-1, the V gene TRBV7-8; 10 nucleotides align to TRBD2. CDR1 SGHVS and CDR2 FQNEAQ come from the germline V gene. This CDR3 has 16 residues. J lost 6 bases, V lost 5 bases, and 10 bases had no gene match. The DNA for the CDR3 is TGTGCCAGCAGCCCAGGGATTAGCGGGGGGCTCAATGAGCAGTTCTTC. It encodes CASSPGISGGLNEQFF.

The CDR3 spells CAISGSGGIYEQYF. The CDR3 bases are TGTGCCATCAGTGGTAGCGGGGGGATCTACGAGCAGTACTTC. The genes are TRBV10-3 and TRBJ2-7; 10 bases line up with TRBD2. The germline gives CDR1 ENHRY, CDR2 SYGVKD. J was trimmed by 3 bases and V by 4 bases; bases with no gene match: 3. CDR3 size: 14 residues.

The CDR3 DNA reads TGTGCCAGTAGCTTGGACAGTACCTACGAGCAGTACTTC. Protein product: CASSLDSTYEQYF. This chain connects TRBV19 to TRBJ2-7; D perhaps matches TRBD1 (6 bases). CDR1 and CDR2 from the germline V gene are LNHDA and SQIVND (reference sequence). There are 13 residues in the CDR3. The V gene lost 6 bases and the J gene lost 2 bases, with 11 bases spanning the gap.

The CDR3 region has the DNA TGCGCCAGCAGCTTACAGGGGGCAAACACTGAAGCTTTCTTT. Protein sequence: CASSLQGANTEAFF. J is TRBJ1-1 and V is TRBV5-1; 9 positions match TRBD1. The CDR3 has 14 residues. Trimming at V came to 2 bases and at J to 2 bases, leaving 1 base not matched to a gene. Germline V gene sequence: CDR1 SGHRS, CDR2 YFSETQ.

CDR3 sequence reads: CATSKQGMNTEAFF. DNA of the CDR3: TGTGCCACCAGCAAGCAGGGGATGAACACTGAAGCTTTCTTT. The chain combines TRBV15 with TRBJ1-1; D is possibly TRBD1 (6 bases). This CDR3 has 14 residues. With 4 bases removed from V and 0 bases from J, the gap between germline ends came to 9 bases. The germline V gene encodes CDR1 LNHNV and CDR2 YYDKDF (reference sequence).

This chain links TRBV27 with TRBJ1-5; possible D gene TRBD1, 5 bases. The CDR3 covers 14 residues. CDR1 is MNHEY, CDR2 SMNVEV, per germline (reference sequence). V lost 6 bases and J lost 2, with 11 bases in between. As DNA, the CDR3 is TGTGCCAGCAGGATGTGGGGGGGCAATCAGCCCCAGCATTTT. Protein: CASRMWGGNQPQHF.